These 32 T cell receptor beta chains came from one sample sequenced in a study. From the 5' RACE reads, TCRdb called clonotypes with MiXCR, one entry per CDR3 protein. Here the sample spans about 40,000 distinct CDR3 sequences, 15% to 20% being singletons. Sequences were obtained from naive CD4+ T cells sorted from a lymph node. Sample subset: naive CD4+ T cells, CD4+CD45RA+CD25-. These TCRs come from a female donor with breast cancer.

This clonotype was picked up many times. This rearrangement joins TRBV28 to TRBJ2-7; D could derive from TRBD1 or TRBD2 (5 bases each). V was trimmed by 10 bases and J by 2 bases, leaving 12 bases between them. Germline V gene lookup returns CDR1 MDHEN and CDR2 SYDVKM. The CDR3 sequence is 12 residues long. CDR3: CATAGRAYEQYF. The CDR3 coding sequence is TGTGCCACGGCAGGGAGAGCCTACGAGCAGTACTTC.

This clonotype was recorded at least ten times. The chain employs TRBV5-1 and TRBJ2-5, with TRBD2 identical over 10 bases. CDR1 and CDR2 (germline): SGHRS, YFSETQ. Trimming at V came to 4 bases and at J to 1 base, leaving 4 bases not matched to a gene. The CDR3 spans 15 residues. The CDR3 nucleotides read TGCGCCAGCAGCCGTCTAGCGGGAGCCCAAGAGACCCAGTACTTC. Translated, it gives CASSRLAGAQETQYF.

In its sample, this clonotype was seen a few times. The chain combines TRBV28 with TRBJ1-2, with 9 nucleotides matching TRBD1. V was pared by 7 bases and J by 6 bases, with 15 bases of the junction left unmatched. This CDR3 is built from 16 residues. Germline lookup yields CDR1 MDHEN and CDR2 SYDVKM. In DNA, the CDR3 is TGTGCCAGCATGGTCGGCGGGGACAGGGTGTCTCATGGCTACACCTTC. Its translation: CASMVGGDRVSHGYTF.

This clonotype was counted between two and nine times. The V call is TRBV6-1, the J call TRBJ2-2, with D possibly TRBD2 on 5 matching bases. Trimming pared 5 bases from V and 3 bases from J, leaving 10 bases between. Looked up from germline, CDR1 is MNHNS and CDR2 is SASEGT. The CDR3 loop spans 14 amino acids. Here the CDR3 reads CASSRLLDTGELFF. The CDR3 DNA reads TGTGCCAGCAGTAGACTATTAGACACCGGGGAGCTGTTTTTT.

Of note for this clonotype: The junction and the germline gene differ at one end; a read error may be behind it. J is TRBJ2-7 and V is TRBV7-2; TRBD2 is a possible D gene (6 bases). Germline CDR1 reads SGHTA; CDR2 reads FQGNSA. The length of the CDR3 is 17 residues. The CDR3 region is CASALKDGGVETYVQYF. The CDR3 DNA reads TGTGCCAGCGCTCTTAAGGACGGGGGAGTTGAAACCTACGTGCAGTACTTC.

With regard to this clonotype: A much larger clone lies a single base off, so this may be a read error. The V call is TRBV20-1, the J call TRBJ1-3; D ambiguous. The CDR3 covers 14 residues. Looked up from germline, CDR1 is DFQATT and CDR2 is SNEGSKA (reference sequence). In DNA form, the CDR3 reads TGCAGGGCTAGAGTCGGAAACTCTGGAAACACCATATATTTT. Its translation is CRARVGNSGNTIYF.

A few counts support this clonotype. The V call is TRBV20-1, the J call TRBJ1-1, with D tentatively TRBD1 (5 bases). This CDR3 has 12 residues. The germline gives CDR1 DFQATT, CDR2 SNEGSKA (reference sequence). V lost 5 bases and J 4 bases, leaving 11 bases between the germline ends. This CDR3 reads CSAGLGGTEAFF. In DNA, the CDR3 is TGCAGTGCTGGTCTGGGGGGCACTGAAGCTTTCTTT.

This chain connects TRBV12-3 or TRBV12-4 to TRBJ2-6; D remains ambiguous. This CDR3 contains 12 residues. V gave up 2 bases and J gave up 8 bases, with 4 bases separating them. CDR3 bases: TGTGCCAGCAGTTTACAGTCCAACGTCCTGACTTTC. This codes for CASSLQSNVLTF.

Comments on this clonotype: Being one base from a much bigger clone, this may be a read error. The rearrangement links TRBV5-1 to TRBJ2-1, with D perhaps TRBD2 (6 bases). Germline V lookup: CDR1 SGHRS, CDR2 YFSETQ. This CDR3 contains 15 residues. The CDR3 is CASSLYGSSCNEQFF. CDR3 coding DNA: TGCGCCAGCAGCTTGTACGGGAGTTCCTGCAATGAGCAGTTCTTC.

The J gene is TRBJ2-5, the V gene TRBV10-1; no clear D gene. Trimming cost V 0 bases and J 5 bases, with 10 bases left between them. The germline gives CDR1 WNHNN, CDR2 SYGVQD (reference sequence). This CDR3 is 14 amino acids long. The CDR3 loop reads CASSESGSRETQYF. The CDR3 DNA follows: TGCGCCAGCAGTGAGTCAGGGTCAAGGGAGACCCAGTACTTC.

Of note for this clonotype: A much more abundant neighbour one base away suggests this may be a read error. The V gene is TRBV20-1, the J gene TRBJ2-1, with 10 bases identical to TRBD2. CDR1 is DFQATT and CDR2 is SNEGSKA in the germline V gene (reference sequence). The CDR3 runs 16 residues. The CDR3 protein is CSAAPPSGSAYDEQFF. CDR3 bases: TGCAGTGCGGCGCCACCTAGCGGGAGCGCCTACGATGAGCAGTTCTTC.

The J gene is TRBJ2-1, the V gene TRBV3-1; TRBD2 aligns across 9 bases. Trimming cost V 5 bases and J 2 bases; bases outside gene matches: 7. Germline CDR1 LGHDT, CDR2 YNNKEL (reference sequence). This CDR3 spans 16 amino acids. The CDR3 coding sequence is TGTGCCAGCAGCTACGGCCTAGCGGGGACCTACAATGAGCAGTTCTTC. This gives the protein CASSYGLAGTYNEQFF.

The table lists this clonotype with a few counts. The chain carries TRBV12-3 or TRBV12-4 and TRBJ2-1, with 7 bases matching TRBD1. There are 15 residues in the CDR3. The ends lost 1 base at V and 3 bases at J; junction bases unmatched: 3. DNA for the CDR3: TGTGCCAGCAGTTTAGGGGACAGCATCTACAATGAGCAGTTCTTC. Protein: CASSLGDSIYNEQFF.

This clonotype has a count of ten or more. The V call is TRBV20-1, the J call TRBJ1-5, with a weak D call TRBD1 (6 bases). CDR3 size: 13 residues. Trimming took 6 bases from V and 3 from J, leaving 12 bases between them. Looked up from germline, CDR1 is DFQATT and CDR2 is SNEGSKA (reference sequence). The CDR3 DNA reads as TGCAGTGCCAAAAGGACAGACAATCAGCCCCAGCATTTT. Translation: CSAKRTDNQPQHF.

For this clonotype: This may be a read error, as it is one base from a much larger clone. This sequence joins TRBV6-5 and TRBJ1-3; D may be TRBD1 (5 bases). The CDR3 length is 13 residues. Looked up from germline, CDR1 is MNHEY and CDR2 is SVGAGI. The CDR3 sequence: CASKDTSGNTKYF. The CDR3 coding sequence is TGTGCCAGCAAGGACACCTCTGGAAACACCAAATATTTT.

V and J are TRBV20-1 and TRBJ2-2, with 9 bases identical to TRBD2. The CDR3 contains 15 residues. In germline, CDR1 is DFQATT, CDR2 SNEGSKA (reference sequence). V lost 2 bases to trimming and J lost 4 bases; unmatched junction nucleotides: 5. The CDR3 bases are TGCAGTGCTAGACTAGCGGGACGACTCACCGGGGAGCTGTTTTTT. Protein: CSARLAGRLTGELFF.

This clonotype was seen more than once but under ten times. V usage is TRBV7-2 and J usage is TRBJ1-1; D not certain. Germline lookup yields CDR1 SGHTA and CDR2 FQGNSA. CDR3 length: 13 amino acids. V was pared by 5 bases and J by 4 bases, with 11 bases between. The CDR3 loop reads CASSLTVGTEAFF. The DNA of the CDR3 is TGTGCCAGCAGCCTCACGGTCGGCACTGAAGCTTTCTTT. Combining the CDR3 with reference TRBV7-2 and TRBJ1-1 gives the whole variable domain GAGVSQSPSNKVTEKGKDVELRCDPISGHTALYWYRQSLGQGLEFLIYFQGNSAPDKSGLPSDRFSAERTGGSVSTLTIQRTQQEDSAVYLCASSLTVGTEAFFGQGTRLTVV.

CDR3 protein: CASSLGAGYGDTIYF. For the CDR3, the DNA is TGTGCCAGCAGCTTAGGAGCGGGGTATGGGGACACCATATATTTT. The chain links TRBV7-2 to TRBJ1-3; the D is unclear. Germline loops: CDR1 SGHTA, CDR2 FQGNSA. This CDR3 contains 15 residues. Trimming removed 1 base at V and 8 bases at J, with 15 bases between.

On this clonotype itself: The junction departs from germline at one end; a sequencing error may be responsible. This sequence joins TRBV5-6 and TRBJ1-1; D not certain. This CDR3 contains 14 residues. Germline V gene data show CDR1 as SGHDT and CDR2 as YYEEEE. CDR3 protein: CASSLLQVNTEAFF. The CDR3 DNA is TGTGCCAGCAGCTTGTTGCAAGTGAACACTGAGGCTTTCTTT.

The chain combines TRBV5-1 with TRBJ2-1, with no clear D. There are 16 residues in the CDR3. Germline V gene data show CDR1 as SGHRS and CDR2 as YFSETQ. V lost 4 bases and J lost 0, with 14 bases in between. CDR3 residues: CASSGRQPFSYNEQFF. CDR3 sequence (DNA): TGCGCCAGCAGCGGGCGGCAGCCATTCTCCTACAATGAGCAGTTCTTC.

V usage is TRBV20-1 and J usage is TRBJ2-5; 13 nucleotides agree with TRBD2. Germline V gene sequence: CDR1 DFQATT, CDR2 SNEGSKA (reference sequence). This CDR3 spans 17 amino acids. The CDR3 DNA sequence: TGCAGCGCACCCCCGGGGGGGACTAGCGGGGCAGGGGAGACCCAGTACTTC. Protein sequence: CSAPPGGTSGAGETQYF.

Many counts were recorded for this clonotype. CDR3 nucleotide sequence: TGTGCCAGCAGCGTAGGACTAGCCAAAAACATTCAGTACTTC. Its translation is CASSVGLAKNIQYF. The rearrangement links TRBV9 to TRBJ2-4; D gene unclear. The V end lost 0 bases, the J end lost 0 bases, and 4 bases lay between the germline ends. Germline CDR1 and CDR2: SGDLS and YYNGEE. The CDR3 length is 14 residues.

Concerning this clonotype: The conserved final phenylalanine or tryptophan is absent from the CDR3, which likely points to a read error. The chain joins TRBV5-5 to TRBJ1-6; D possibly corresponds to TRBD1 (5 bases). The CDR3 sequence is 13 residues long. Germline V gene lookup returns CDR1 SGHKS and CDR2 YYEKEE (reference sequence). Trimming stripped 4 bases from V and 9 bases from J, with 11 bases between. CDR3 coding DNA: TGTGCCAGCAGCGCGAATACAGGTTCACCCCTCCACCTT. Its protein is CASSANTGSPLHL.

This chain links TRBV7-2 with TRBJ1-6; unclear D gene. This CDR3 contains 14 residues. CDR1 and CDR2 from the germline V gene are SGHTA and FQGNSA. Trimming pared 3 bases from V and 3 bases from J, leaving 6 bases between. CDR3 region: CASSLDDYNSPLHF. Here the CDR3 DNA reads TGTGCCAGCAGCTTGGACGACTATAATTCACCCCTCCACTTT.

The sample holds one count of this clonotype. This rearrangement joins TRBV11-2 to TRBJ2-7, with TRBD2 matching over 7 bases. Germline V gene lookup returns CDR1 SGHAT and CDR2 FQNNGV. The junction had 14 bases not matched to a gene; V was cut back by 2 bases and J by 7 bases. This CDR3 has 16 residues. This CDR3 is CASSLLPAGSLREQYF. The CDR3 nucleotides read TGTGCCAGCAGCTTACTCCCAGCGGGATCCCTTCGAGAGCAGTACTTC.

This clonotype was observed at least ten times. The gene calls are TRBV6-2 or TRBV6-3 and TRBJ2-3; 10 bases align to TRBD1. Germline V CDR1 and CDR2: MNHEY, SVGEGT. The V and J ends lost 0 bases and 0 bases, in that order; junction bases with no gene match: 6. The CDR3 loop spans 18 amino acids. CDR3 residues: CASSYSRDRGASTDTQYF. The CDR3 DNA follows: TGTGCCAGCAGTTACTCGAGGGACAGGGGCGCTAGCACAGATACGCAGTATTTT.

The V and J genes are TRBV7-9 and TRBJ2-1; TRBD2 matches 10 bases. V lost 4 bases and J lost 8; bases outside the gene matches: 2. This CDR3 spans 13 amino acids. Germline V gene data show CDR1 as SEHNR and CDR2 as FQNEAQ (reference sequence). CDR3 loop: CASSWTSGDEQFF. In nucleotides, the CDR3 is TGTGCCAGCAGCTGGACTAGCGGTGATGAGCAGTTCTTC. The whole variable domain, filled in from reference TRBV7-9 and TRBJ2-1, reads DTGVSQNPRHKITKRGQNVTFRCDPISEHNRLYWYRQTLGQGPEFLTYFQNEAQLEKSRLLSDRFSAERPKGSFSTLEIQRTEQGDSAMYLCASSWTSGDEQFFGPGTRLTVL.

In this sample, this clonotype turned up many times. This chain joins TRBV4-3 and TRBJ1-1; the match to TRBD1 covers 9 bases. Per the germline V gene, CDR1 is LGHNA and CDR2 is YSLEER. This CDR3 comprises 17 residues. V shed 3 bases and J 1 base; nucleotides not matched to a gene: 9. CDR3 residues: CASSHTPGGQGNTEAFF. The CDR3 DNA is TGCGCCAGCAGCCATACCCCGGGGGGACAGGGGAACACTGAAGCTTTCTTT.

Turning to this clonotype: Compared with germline, one end of the junction differs, possibly owing to a read error. The V and J genes are TRBV19 and TRBJ1-2; D unclear. Germline lookup yields CDR1 LNHDA and CDR2 SQIVND (reference sequence). This CDR3 region has 13 residues. CDR3 nucleotide sequence: TGTGCCAGTAGGATAGTCTCGAGAGGCGGCTACACCTTC. Amino acid sequence: CASRIVSRGGYTF. Using reference TRBV19 and TRBJ1-2 for the parts outside the CDR3, the full variable domain is DGGITQSPKYLFRKEGQNVTLSCEQNLNHDAMYWYRQDPGQGLRLIYYSQIVNDFQKGDIAEGYSVSREKKESFPLTVTSAQKNPTAFYLCASRIVSRGGYTFGSGTRLTVV.

By share of the sample, this clonotype is medium-sized. The rearrangement joins TRBV5-1 to TRBJ1-3; unclear D gene. CDR3 length equals 14 residues. Trimming shortened V by 8 bases and J by 1 base, and 13 bases separated the two germline ends. Per germline, CDR1 SGHRS and CDR2 YFSETQ. CDR3 sequence reads: CASKETASGNTIYF. CDR3 in DNA: TGCGCCAGTAAAGAGACCGCGTCTGGAAACACCATATATTTT.

The chain combines TRBV5-1 with TRBJ1-4, with TRBD1 matching over 8 bases. J gave up 12 bases and V 4 bases, and 8 bases lay outside the gene matches. Germline CDR1 reads SGHRS; CDR2 reads YFSETQ. The CDR3 extends over 13 amino acids. The CDR3 reads CASSIGQGGELFF. The CDR3 nucleotides are TGCGCCAGCAGCATAGGACAGGGTGGGGAACTGTTTTTT.

The sample holds many counts of this clonotype. The chain employs TRBV7-6 and TRBJ2-2; 13 bases map to TRBD2. Germline CDR1 SGHVS, CDR2 FNYEAQ. The CDR3 length is 15 residues. Germline trimming cut 8 bases from V and 6 bases from J; bases unmatched to any gene: 6. CDR3 in amino acids: CASRPGLAGSGELFF. CDR3 nucleotides: TGTGCCAGCCGACCGGGACTAGCGGGATCCGGGGAGCTGTTTTTT.